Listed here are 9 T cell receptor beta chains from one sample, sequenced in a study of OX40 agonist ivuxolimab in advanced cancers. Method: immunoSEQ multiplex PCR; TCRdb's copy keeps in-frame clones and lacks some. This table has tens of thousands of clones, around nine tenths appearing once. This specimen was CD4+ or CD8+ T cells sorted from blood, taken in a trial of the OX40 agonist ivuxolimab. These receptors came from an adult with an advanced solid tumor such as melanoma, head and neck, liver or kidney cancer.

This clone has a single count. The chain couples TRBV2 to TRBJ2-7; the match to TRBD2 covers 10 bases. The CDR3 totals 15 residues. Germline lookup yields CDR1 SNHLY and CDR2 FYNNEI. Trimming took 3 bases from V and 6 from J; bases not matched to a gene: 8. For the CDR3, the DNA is TGTGCCAGCAGTGATAATAGGCTAGCGGGAGTCGAGCAGTACTTC. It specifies CASSDNRLAGVEQYF. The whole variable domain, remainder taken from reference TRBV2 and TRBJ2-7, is EPEVTQTPSHQVTQMGQEVILRCVPISNHLYFYWYRQILGQKVEFLVSFYNNEISEKSEIFDDQFSVERPDGSNFTLKIRSTKLEDSAMYFCASSDNRLAGVEQYFGPGTRLTVT.

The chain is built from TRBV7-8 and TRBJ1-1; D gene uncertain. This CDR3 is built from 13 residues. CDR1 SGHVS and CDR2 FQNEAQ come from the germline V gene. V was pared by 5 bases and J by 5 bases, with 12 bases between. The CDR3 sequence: CASSLIDGTEAFF. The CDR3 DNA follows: TGTGCCAGCAGCCTAATAGATGGAACTGAAGCTTTCTTT.

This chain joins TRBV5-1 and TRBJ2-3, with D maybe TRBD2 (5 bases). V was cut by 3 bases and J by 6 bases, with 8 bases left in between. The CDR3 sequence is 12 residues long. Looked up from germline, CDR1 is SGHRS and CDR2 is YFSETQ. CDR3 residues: CASSSGLDTQYF. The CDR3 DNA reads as TGCGCCAGCAGCTCAGGACTGGATACGCAGTATTTT.

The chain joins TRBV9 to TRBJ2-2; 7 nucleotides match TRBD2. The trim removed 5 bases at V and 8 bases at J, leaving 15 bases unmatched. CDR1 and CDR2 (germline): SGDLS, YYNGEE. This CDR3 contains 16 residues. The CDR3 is CASSKAGSTGEGELFF. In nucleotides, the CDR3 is TGTGCCAGCAGTAAAGCGGGAAGTACAGGAGAGGGGGAGCTGTTTTTT.

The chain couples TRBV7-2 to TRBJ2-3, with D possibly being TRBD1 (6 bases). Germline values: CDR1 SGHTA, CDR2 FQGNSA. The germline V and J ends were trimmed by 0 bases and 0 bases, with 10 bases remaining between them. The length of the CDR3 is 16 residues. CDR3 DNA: TGTGCCAGCAGCTTAGCGGGGGCAGGGAGCACAGATACGCAGTATTTT. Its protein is CASSLAGAGSTDTQYF.

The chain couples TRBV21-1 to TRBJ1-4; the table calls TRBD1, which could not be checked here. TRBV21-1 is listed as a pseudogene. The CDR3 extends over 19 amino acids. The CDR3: CASSGRTGERCFGNEKLFF. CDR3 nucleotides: TGTGCCAGCAGCGGGCGGACAGGGGAACGGTGTTTTGGGAATGAAAAACTGTTTTTT.

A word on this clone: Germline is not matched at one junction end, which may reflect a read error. The CDR3 here is CASSPRDRGSF. Written as DNA, the CDR3 is TGTGCCAGCAGCCCCCGGGACAGAGGGTCTTTT. The chain couples TRBV7-4 to TRBJ1-5, with 7 nucleotides matching TRBD1. The V gene's germline CDR1 is SGHVT and CDR2 SQSDAQ. The CDR3 is 11 amino acids.

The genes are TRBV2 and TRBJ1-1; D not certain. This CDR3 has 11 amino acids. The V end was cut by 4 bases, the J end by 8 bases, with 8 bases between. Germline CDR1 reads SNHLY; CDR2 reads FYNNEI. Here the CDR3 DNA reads TGTGCCAGCAGTGGACATGGGGAAGCTTTCTTT. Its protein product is CASSGHGEAFF.

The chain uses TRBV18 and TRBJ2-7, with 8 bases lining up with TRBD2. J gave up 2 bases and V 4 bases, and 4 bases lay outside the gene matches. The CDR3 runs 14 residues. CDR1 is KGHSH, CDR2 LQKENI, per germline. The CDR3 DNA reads TGTGCCAGCTCACTTAGCGGGACAACCTACGAGCAGTACTTC. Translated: CASSLSGTTYEQYF.